This T cell receptor (beta chain) was profiled in a study of blood T cell repertoires in COVID-19. In the original processing: Reference gene primers were amplified, and this amplification served to estimate nucleated cell counts. TCRdb's table, derived via immunoSEQ multiplex PCR, lists solely in-frame clones and lacks some. The D gene and trimming were derived from the DNA, and the V and J assignments and clone size from that table. This table has 440,000 or so clones, roughly 90% appearing once. Germline V gene lookup returns CDR1 SGHNT and CDR2 YYREEE (reference sequence). Trimming cost V 2 bases and J 7 bases; bases outside gene matches: 4. The CDR3 contains 14 residues.

The clonotype originates from a woman between 40 and 50 years old with COVID-19, enrolled during active disease. Material: peripheral blood. The rearrangement links TRBV5-4 to TRBJ1-3; 9 nucleotides match TRBD1. The CDR3 reads CASSFPGQGNTIYF. CDR3 bases: TGTGCCAGCAGCTTCCCGGGACAGGGTAACACCATATATTTT. The full variable domain, its missing parts supplied by reference TRBV5-4 and TRBJ1-3, is ETGVTQSPTHLIKTRGQQVTLRCSSQSGHNTVSWYQQALGQGPQFIFQYYREEENGRGNFPPRFSGLQFPNYSSELNVNALELDDSALYLCASSFPGQGNTIYFGEGSWLTVV.